This TCR beta chain was documented in a study of immune cell composition in non-small cell lung cancer. CDR1 is SGHVS and CDR2 is FNYEAQ in the germline V gene. Germline trimming cut 3 bases from V and 1 base from J; bases unmatched to any gene: 10. The CDR3 extends over 19 amino acids. TCRdb's copy holds only in-frame clones and misses some; the assay was immunoSEQ multiplex PCR. Among about 5,600 clones listed, about three quarters were seen once. Frozen unsorted single-cell suspensions supplied the genomic DNA. Sequencing was carried out using lung tumor tissue. The genes are TRBV7-6 and TRBJ2-6; 9 nucleotides match TRBD1. This TCR was sampled from a human donor with non-small cell lung cancer. DNA for the CDR3: TGTGCCAGCAGCTTTTTTTCGGGACAGGGCCTTTCTGGGGCCAACGTCCTGACTTTC. Residues: CASSFFSGQGLSGANVLTF.